This TCR beta chain was recorded in a study of shared clonotypes between healthy human individuals. The germline V gene encodes CDR1 SGHTA and CDR2 FQGNSA. Trimming pared 0 bases from V and 0 bases from J, leaving 9 bases between. This CDR3 has 16 residues. Clones were sequenced by immunoSEQ multiplex PCR, and TCRdb holds only the in-frame ones, with some missing. The sample holds around 1.6 million clones, around 98% seen once. This chain links TRBV7-2 with TRBJ1-3; D unclear. The sample was naive CD4+ T cells sorted from blood. Stated subset: CD45RA+ positively selected. This TCR derives from a man aged 25 to 40 in good health. CDR3 nucleotides: TGTGCCAGCAGCTTAGCAGGGCAGCTCTCTGGAAACACCATATATTTT. Translating gives CASSLAGQLSGNTIYF.